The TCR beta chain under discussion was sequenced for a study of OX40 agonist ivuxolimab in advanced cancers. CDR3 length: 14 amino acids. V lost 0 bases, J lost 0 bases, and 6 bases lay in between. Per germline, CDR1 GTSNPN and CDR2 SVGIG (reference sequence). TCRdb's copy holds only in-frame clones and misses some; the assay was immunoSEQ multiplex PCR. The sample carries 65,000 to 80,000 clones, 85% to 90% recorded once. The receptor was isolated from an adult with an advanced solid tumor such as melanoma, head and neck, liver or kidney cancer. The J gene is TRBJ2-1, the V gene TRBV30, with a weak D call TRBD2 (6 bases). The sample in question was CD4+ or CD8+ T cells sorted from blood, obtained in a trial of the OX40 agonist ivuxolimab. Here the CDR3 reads CAWSVSGSYNEQFF. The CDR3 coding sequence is TGTGCCTGGAGTGTTAGCGGCTCCTACAATGAGCAGTTCTTC.